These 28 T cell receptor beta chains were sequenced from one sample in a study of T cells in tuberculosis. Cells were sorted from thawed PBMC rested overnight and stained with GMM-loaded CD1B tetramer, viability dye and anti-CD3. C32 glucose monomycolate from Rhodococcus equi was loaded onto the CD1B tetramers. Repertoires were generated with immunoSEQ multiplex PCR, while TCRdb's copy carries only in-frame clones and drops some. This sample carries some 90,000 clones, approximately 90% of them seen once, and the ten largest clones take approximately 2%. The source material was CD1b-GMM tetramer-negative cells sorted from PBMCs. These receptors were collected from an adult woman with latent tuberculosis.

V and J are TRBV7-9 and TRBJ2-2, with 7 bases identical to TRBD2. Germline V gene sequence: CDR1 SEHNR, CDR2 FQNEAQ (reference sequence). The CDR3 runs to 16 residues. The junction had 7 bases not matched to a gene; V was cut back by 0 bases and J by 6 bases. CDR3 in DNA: TGTGCCAGCAGCTTAGCGGAGCGGGGTAACGCCGGGGAGCTGTTTTTT. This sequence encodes CASSLAERGNAGELFF.

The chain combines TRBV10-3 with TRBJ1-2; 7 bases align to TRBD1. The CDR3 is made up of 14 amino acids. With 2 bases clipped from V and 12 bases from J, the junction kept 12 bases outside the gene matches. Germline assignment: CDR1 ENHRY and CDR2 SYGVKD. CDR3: CAISEPTGTAGNTF. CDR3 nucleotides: TGTGCCATCAGTGAGCCAACCGGGACAGCAGGGAACACCTTC.

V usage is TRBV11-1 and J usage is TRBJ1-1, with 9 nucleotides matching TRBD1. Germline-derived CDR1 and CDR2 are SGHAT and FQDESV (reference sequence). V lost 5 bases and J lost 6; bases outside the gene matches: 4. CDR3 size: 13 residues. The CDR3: CASSPDRGPEAFF. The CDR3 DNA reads TGTGCCAGCAGCCCGGACAGGGGACCTGAAGCTTTCTTT.

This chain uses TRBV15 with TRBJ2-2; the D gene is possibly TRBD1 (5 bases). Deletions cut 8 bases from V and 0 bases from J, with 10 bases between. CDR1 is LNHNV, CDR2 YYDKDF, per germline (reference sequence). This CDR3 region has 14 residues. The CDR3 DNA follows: TGTGCCACCGGGGCAGATGCGAACACCGGGGAGCTGTTTTTT. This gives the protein CATGADANTGELFF.

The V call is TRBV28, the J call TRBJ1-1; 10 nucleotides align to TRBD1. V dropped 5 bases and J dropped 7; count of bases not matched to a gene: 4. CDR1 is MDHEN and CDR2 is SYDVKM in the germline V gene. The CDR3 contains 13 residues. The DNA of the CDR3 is TGTGCCAGCAGTGACAGGGGGCATGGTGAAGCTTTCTTT. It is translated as CASSDRGHGEAFF.

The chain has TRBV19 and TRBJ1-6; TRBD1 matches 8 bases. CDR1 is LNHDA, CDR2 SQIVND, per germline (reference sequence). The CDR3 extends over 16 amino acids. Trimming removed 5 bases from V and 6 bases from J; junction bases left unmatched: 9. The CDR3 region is CASSATRTGSNSPLHF. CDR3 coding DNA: TGTGCCAGTAGTGCAACCAGGACAGGGAGTAATTCACCCCTCCACTTT.

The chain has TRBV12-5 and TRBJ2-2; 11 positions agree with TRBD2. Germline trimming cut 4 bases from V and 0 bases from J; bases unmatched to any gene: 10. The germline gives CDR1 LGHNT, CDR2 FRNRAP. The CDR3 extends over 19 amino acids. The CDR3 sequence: CASGSTWASGGSNTGELFF. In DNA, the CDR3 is TGTGCTAGTGGTTCCACCTGGGCTAGCGGGGGGTCGAACACCGGGGAGCTGTTTTTT.

CDR3 in DNA: TGTGCCAGCAGTTTAAAGGGACAGGGATACTACGAGCAGTACTTC. This gives the protein CASSLKGQGYYEQYF. The rearrangement uses TRBV27 and TRBJ2-7; 9 positions agree with TRBD1. This CDR3 is 15 amino acids long. The J segment lost 3 bases and the V segment lost 2 bases, leaving 5 bases of the junction unmatched. The germline gives CDR1 MNHEY, CDR2 SMNVEV (reference sequence).

CDR3 region: CASIGESSYEQYF. CDR3 in DNA: TGTGCCAGTATTGGGGAGAGCTCCTACGAGCAGTACTTC. The chain couples TRBV19 to TRBJ2-7; TRBD2 is a possible D gene (5 bases). Germline V gene data show CDR1 as LNHDA and CDR2 as SQIVND (reference sequence). The CDR3 length is 13 residues. V was pared by 7 bases and J by 0 bases, with 10 bases between.

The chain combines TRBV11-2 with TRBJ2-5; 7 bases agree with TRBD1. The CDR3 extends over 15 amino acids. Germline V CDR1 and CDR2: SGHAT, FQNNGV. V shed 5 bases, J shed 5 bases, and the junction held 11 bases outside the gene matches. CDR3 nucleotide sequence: TGTGCCAGCAGCGGGGACAGTGCCCCCCGCGAGACCCAGTACTTC. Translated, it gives CASSGDSAPRETQYF.

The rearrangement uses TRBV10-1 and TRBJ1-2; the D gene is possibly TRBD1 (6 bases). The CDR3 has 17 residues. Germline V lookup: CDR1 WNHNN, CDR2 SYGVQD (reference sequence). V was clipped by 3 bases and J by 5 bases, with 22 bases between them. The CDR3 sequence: CASSEGGALGVWYGYTF. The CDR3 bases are TGCGCCAGCAGTGAAGGGGGGGCGCTGGGAGTTTGGTATGGCTACACCTTC.

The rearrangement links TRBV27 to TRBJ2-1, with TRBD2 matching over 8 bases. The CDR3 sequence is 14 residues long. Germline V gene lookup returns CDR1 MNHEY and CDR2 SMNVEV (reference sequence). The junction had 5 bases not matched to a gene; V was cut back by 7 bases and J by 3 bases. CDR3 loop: CASKLAGGYNEQFF. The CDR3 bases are TGTGCCAGCAAGCTTGCGGGGGGCTACAATGAGCAGTTCTTC.

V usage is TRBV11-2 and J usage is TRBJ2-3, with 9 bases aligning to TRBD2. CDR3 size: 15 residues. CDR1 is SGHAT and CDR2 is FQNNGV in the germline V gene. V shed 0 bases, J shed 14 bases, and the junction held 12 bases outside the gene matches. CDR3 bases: TGTGCCAGCAGCTTAGATGGAGGACTAGCGCGGGGAGGGTATTTT. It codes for CASSLDGGLARGGYF. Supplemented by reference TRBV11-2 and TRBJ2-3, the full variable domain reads EAGVAQSPRYKIIEKRQSVAFWCNPISGHATLYWYQQILGQGPKLLIQFQNNGVVDDSQLPKDRFSAERLKGVDSTLKIQPAKLEDSAVYLCASSLDGGLARGGYFGPGTRLTVL.

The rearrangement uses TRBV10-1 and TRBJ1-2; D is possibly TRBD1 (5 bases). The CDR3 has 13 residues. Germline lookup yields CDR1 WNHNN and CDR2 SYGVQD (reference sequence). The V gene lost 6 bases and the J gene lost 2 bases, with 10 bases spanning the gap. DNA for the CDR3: TGCGCCAGCAGCCGACAGACCAACTATGGCTACACCTTC. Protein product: CASSRQTNYGYTF.

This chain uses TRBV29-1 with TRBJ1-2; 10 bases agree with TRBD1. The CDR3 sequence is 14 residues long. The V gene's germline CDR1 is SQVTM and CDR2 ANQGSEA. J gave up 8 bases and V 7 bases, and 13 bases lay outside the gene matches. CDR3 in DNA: TGCAGCGCATTGAGACAGGGGGCTCAAGGAGGCTACACCTTC. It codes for CSALRQGAQGGYTF.

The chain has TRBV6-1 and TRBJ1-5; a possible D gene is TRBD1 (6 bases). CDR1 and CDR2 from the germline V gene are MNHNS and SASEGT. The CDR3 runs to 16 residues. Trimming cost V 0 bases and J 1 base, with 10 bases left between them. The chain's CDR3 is CASSEAGAPSNQPQHF. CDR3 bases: TGTGCCAGCAGTGAAGCGGGGGCCCCGAGCAATCAGCCCCAGCATTTT.

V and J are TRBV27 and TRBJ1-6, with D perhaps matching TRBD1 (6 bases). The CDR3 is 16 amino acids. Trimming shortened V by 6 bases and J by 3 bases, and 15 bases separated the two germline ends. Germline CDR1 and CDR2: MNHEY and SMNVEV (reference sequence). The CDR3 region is CASRPNPGHYNSPLHF. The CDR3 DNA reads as TGTGCCAGCAGACCAAATCCGGGACACTATAATTCACCCCTCCACTTT.

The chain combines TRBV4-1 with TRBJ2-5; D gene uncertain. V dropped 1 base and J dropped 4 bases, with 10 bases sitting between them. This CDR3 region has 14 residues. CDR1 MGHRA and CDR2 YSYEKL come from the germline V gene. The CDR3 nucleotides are TGCGCCAGCAGCCAAGTGGCCCCGGGAGAGACCCAGTACTTC. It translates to CASSQVAPGETQYF.

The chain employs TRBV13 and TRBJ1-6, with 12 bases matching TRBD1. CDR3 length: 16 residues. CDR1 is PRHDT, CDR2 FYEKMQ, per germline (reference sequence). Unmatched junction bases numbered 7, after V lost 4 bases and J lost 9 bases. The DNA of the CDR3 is TGTGCCAGCAGCTCCACCGGGACAGGGGGCGGTTCACCCCTCCACTTT. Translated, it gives CASSSTGTGGGSPLHF.

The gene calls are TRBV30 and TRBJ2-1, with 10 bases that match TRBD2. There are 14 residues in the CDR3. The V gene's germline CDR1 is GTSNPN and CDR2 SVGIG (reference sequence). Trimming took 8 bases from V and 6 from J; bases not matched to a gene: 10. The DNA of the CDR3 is TGTGCCCACTCAGCGGGGGGGAGCTCCAATGAGCAGTTCTTC. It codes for CAHSAGGSSNEQFF.

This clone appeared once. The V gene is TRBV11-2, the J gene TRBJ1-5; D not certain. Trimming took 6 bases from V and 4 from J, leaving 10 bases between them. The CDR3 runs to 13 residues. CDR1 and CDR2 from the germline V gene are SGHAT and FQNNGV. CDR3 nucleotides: TGTGCCAGCAGTCCGGGGAGGAATCAGCCCCAGCATTTT. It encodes CASSPGRNQPQHF.

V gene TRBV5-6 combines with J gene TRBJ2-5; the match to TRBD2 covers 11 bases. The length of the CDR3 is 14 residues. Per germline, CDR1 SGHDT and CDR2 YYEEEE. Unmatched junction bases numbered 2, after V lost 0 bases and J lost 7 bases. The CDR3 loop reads CASSLVGTSGTQYF. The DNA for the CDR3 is TGTGCCAGCAGCTTGGTTGGGACTAGCGGGACCCAGTACTTC.

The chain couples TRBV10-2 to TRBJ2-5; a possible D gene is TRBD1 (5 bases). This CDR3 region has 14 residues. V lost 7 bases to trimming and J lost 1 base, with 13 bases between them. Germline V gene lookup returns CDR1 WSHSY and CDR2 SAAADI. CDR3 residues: CASTRVYGQETQYF. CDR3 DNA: TGCGCCAGCACCAGGGTATACGGCCAAGAGACCCAGTACTTC.

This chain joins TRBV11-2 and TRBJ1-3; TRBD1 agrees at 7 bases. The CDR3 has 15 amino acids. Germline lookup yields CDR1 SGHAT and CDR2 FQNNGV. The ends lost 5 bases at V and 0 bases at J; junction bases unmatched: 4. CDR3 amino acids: CASSLGTDSGNTIYF. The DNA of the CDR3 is TGTGCCAGCAGCCTCGGGACAGACTCTGGAAACACCATATATTTT.

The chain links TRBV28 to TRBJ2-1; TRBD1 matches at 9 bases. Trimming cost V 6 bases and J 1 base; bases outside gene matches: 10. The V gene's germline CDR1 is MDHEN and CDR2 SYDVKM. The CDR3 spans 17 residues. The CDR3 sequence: CASSLGQGTPSYNEQFF. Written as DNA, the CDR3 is TGTGCCAGCAGCCTAGGACAGGGGACGCCATCCTACAATGAGCAGTTCTTC. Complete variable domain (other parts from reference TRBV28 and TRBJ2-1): DVKVTQSSRYLVKRTGEKVFLECVQDMDHENMFWYRQDPGLGLRLIYFSYDVKMKEKGDIPEGYSVSREKKERFSLILESASTNQTSMYLCASSLGQGTPSYNEQFFGPGTRLTVL.

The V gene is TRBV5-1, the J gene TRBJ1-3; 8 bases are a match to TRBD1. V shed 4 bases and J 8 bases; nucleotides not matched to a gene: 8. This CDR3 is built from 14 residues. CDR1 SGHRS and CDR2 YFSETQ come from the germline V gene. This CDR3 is CASSRRTGRDTIYF. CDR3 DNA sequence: TGCGCCAGCAGCCGCAGGACAGGGCGCGACACCATATATTTT.

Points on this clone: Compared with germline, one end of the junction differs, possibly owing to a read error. The CDR3 region is CASSLAGTAASGANILTF. The CDR3 DNA reads TGTGCCAGCAGCTTAGCGGGGACAGCCGCCTCTGGGGCCAACATCCTGACTTTC. J is TRBJ2-6 and V is TRBV7-2; 7 nucleotides line up with TRBD1. Germline V gene data show CDR1 as SGHTA and CDR2 as FQGNSA. This CDR3 spans 18 amino acids. Using reference TRBV7-2 and TRBJ2-6 for the parts outside the CDR3, the full variable domain is GAGVSQSPSNKVTEKGKDVELRCDPISGHTALYWYRQSLGQGLEFLIYFQGNSAPDKSGLPSDRFSAERTGGSVSTLTIQRTQQEDSAVYLCASSLAGTAASGANILTFGAGSRLTVL.

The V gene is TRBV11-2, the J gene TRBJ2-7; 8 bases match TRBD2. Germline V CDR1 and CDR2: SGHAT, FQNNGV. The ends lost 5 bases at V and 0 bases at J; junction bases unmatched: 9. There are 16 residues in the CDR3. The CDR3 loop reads CASSGRGAGGSYEQYF. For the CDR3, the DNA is TGTGCCAGCAGCGGCAGAGGGGCGGGGGGCTCCTACGAGCAGTACTTC.